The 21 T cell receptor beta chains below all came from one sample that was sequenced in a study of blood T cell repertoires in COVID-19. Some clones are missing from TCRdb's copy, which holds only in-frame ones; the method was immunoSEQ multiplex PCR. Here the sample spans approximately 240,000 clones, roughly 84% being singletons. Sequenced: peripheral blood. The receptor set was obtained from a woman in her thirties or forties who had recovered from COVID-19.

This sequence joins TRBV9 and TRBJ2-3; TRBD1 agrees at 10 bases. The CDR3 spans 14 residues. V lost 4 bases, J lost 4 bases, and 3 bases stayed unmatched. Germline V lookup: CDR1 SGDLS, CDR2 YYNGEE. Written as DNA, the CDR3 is TGTGCCAGCAGCCCTGGGACAGGGGCAGATACGCAGTATTTT. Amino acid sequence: CASSPGTGADTQYF.

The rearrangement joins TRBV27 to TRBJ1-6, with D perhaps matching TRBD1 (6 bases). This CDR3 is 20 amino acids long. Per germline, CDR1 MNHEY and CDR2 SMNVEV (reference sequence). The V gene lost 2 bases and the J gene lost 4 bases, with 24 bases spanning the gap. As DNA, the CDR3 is TGTGCCAGCAGTTTAGCGGGTCATGGGGTGGACAGCGTATATAATTCACCCCTCCACTTT. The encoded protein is CASSLAGHGVDSVYNSPLHF.

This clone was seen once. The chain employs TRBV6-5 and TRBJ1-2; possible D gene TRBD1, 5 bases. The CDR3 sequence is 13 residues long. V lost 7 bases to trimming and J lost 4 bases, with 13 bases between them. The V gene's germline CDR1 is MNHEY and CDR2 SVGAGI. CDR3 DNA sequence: TGTGCCAGCATCTCCCCTGGGGCCTATGGCTACACCTTC. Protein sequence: CASISPGAYGYTF.

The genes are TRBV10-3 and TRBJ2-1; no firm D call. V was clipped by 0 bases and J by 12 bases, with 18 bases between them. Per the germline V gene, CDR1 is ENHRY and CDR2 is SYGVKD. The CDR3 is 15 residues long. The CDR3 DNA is TGTGCCATCAGTGAGTCCGAAAGCCTCCGGGTTGGGCAGTTCTTC. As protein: CAISESESLRVGQFF.

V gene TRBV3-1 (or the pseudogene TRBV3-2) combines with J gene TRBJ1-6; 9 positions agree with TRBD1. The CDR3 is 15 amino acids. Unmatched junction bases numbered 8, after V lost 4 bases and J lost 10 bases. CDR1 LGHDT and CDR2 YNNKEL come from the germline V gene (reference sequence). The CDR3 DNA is TGTGCCAGCAGCCCGGACAGGGGTTATCGGTCACCCCTCCACTTT. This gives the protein CASSPDRGYRSPLHF.

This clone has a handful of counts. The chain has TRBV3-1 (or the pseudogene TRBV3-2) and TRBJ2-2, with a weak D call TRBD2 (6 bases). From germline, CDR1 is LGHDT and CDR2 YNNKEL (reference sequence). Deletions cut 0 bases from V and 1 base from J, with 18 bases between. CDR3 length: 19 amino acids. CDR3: CASSQECIGTVLNTGELFF. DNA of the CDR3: TGTGCCAGCAGCCAAGAATGCATCGGGACTGTTTTGAACACCGGGGAGCTGTTTTTT.

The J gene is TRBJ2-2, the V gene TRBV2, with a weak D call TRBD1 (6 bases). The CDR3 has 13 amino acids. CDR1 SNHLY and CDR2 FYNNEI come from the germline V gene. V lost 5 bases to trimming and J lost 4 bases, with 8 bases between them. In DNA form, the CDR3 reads TGTGCCAGCAGTACAGGGTTCACCGGGGAGCTGTTTTTT. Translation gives CASSTGFTGELFF. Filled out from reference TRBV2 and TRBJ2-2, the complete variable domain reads EPEVTQTPSHQVTQMGQEVILRCVPISNHLYFYWYRQILGQKVEFLVSFYNNEISEKSEIFDDQFSVERPDGSNFTLKIRSTKLEDSAMYFCASSTGFTGELFFGEGSRLTVL.

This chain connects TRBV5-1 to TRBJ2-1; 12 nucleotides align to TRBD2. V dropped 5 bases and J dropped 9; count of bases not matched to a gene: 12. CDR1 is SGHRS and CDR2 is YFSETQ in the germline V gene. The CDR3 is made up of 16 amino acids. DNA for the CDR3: TGCGCCAGCAGACCCCTAGCGGGGGGGCCGAGAGGTGAGCAGTTCTTC. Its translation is CASRPLAGGPRGEQFF.

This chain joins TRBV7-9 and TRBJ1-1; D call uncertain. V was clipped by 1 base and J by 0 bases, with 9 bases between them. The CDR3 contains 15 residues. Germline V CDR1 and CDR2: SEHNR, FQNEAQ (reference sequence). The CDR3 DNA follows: TGTGCCAGCAGCTTAGGTTCTCTTATGAACACTGAAGCTTTCTTT. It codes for CASSLGSLMNTEAFF.

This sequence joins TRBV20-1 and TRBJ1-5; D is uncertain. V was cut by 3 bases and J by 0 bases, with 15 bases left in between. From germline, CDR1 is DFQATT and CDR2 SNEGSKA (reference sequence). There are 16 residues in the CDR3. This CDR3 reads CSASGSSSDSNQPQHF. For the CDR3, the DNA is TGCAGTGCTAGTGGGTCTTCCAGTGATAGCAATCAGCCCCAGCATTTT.

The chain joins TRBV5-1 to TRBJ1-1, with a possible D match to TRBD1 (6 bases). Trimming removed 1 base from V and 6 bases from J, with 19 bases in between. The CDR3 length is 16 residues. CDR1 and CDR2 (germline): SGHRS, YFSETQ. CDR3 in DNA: TGCGCCAGCAGCTTGTTCAGGGGTGGAGGAGACGCTGAAGCTTTCTTT. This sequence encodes CASSLFRGGGDAEAFF.

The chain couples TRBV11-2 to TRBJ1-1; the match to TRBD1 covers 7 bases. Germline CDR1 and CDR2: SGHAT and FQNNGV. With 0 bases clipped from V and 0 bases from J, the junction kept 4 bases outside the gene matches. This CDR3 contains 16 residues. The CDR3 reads CASSLDTGQLNTEAFF. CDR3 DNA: TGTGCCAGCAGCTTAGATACGGGACAGCTGAACACTGAAGCTTTCTTT.

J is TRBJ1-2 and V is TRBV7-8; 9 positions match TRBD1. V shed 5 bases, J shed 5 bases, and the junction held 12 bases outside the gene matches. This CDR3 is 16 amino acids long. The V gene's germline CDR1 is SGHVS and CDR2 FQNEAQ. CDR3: CASSPDRDRVLYGYTF. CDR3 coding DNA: TGTGCCAGCAGCCCAGACCGGGACAGGGTTCTTTATGGCTACACCTTC.

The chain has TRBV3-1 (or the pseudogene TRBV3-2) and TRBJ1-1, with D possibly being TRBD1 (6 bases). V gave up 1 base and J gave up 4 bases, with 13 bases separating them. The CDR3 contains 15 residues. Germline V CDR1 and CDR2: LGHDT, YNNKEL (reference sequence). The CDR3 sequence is CASSQGQGWGTEAFF. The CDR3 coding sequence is TGTGCCAGCAGCCAAGGCCAGGGGTGGGGCACTGAAGCTTTCTTT.

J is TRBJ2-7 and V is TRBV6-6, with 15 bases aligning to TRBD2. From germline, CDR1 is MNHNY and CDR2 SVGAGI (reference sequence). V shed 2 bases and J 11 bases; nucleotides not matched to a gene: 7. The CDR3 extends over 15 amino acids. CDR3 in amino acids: CASSYRTSGGAREYF. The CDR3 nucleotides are TGTGCCAGCAGTTACAGGACTAGCGGGGGGGCTCGGGAGTACTTC.

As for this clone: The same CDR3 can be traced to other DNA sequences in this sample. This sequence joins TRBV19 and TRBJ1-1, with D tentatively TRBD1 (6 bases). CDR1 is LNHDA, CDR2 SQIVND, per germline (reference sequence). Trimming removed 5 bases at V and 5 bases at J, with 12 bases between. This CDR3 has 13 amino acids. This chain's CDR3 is CASSRGAGTEAFF. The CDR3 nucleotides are TGTGCCAGTAGTCGGGGGGCTGGGACTGAAGCTTTCTTT.

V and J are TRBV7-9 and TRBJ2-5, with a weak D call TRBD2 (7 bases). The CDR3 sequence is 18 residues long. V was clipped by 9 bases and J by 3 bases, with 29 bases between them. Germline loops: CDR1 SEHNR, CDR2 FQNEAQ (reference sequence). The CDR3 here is CASNRELLGGAREETQYF. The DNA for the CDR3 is TGTGCCAGTAACCGAGAACTCTTGGGGGGGGCGAGGGAAGAGACCCAGTACTTC.

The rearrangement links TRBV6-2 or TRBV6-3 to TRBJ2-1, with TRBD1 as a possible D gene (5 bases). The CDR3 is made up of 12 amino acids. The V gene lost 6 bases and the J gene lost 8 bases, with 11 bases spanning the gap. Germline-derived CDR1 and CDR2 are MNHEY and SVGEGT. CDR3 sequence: CASSHPGYEQFF. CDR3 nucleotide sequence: TGTGCCAGCAGCCACCCAGGGTATGAGCAGTTCTTC.

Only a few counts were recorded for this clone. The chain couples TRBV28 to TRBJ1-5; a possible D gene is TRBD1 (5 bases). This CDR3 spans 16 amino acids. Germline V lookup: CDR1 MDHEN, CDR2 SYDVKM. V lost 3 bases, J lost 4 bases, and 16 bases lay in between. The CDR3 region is CASSFGGSLWNQPQHF. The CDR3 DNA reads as TGTGCCAGCAGTTTCGGGGGGTCCCTGTGGAATCAGCCCCAGCATTTT.

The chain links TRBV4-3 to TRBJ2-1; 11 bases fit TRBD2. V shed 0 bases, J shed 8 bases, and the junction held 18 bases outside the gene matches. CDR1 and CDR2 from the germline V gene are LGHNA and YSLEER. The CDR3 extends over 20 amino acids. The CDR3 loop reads CASSQEWARSTSGVRDEQFF. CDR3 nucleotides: TGCGCCAGCAGCCAAGAATGGGCCAGATCGACTAGCGGGGTTAGGGATGAGCAGTTCTTC.

The CDR3 coding sequence is TGTGCCAGCAGCGTAGATTCCGGACAGGGCGTTTCTGGAAACACCATATATTTT. Protein sequence: CASSVDSGQGVSGNTIYF. V usage is TRBV9 and J usage is TRBJ1-3, with 8 positions matching TRBD1. The length of the CDR3 is 18 residues. V lost 0 bases and J lost 1; bases outside the gene matches: 9. The germline V gene has CDR1 SGDLS and CDR2 YYNGEE.